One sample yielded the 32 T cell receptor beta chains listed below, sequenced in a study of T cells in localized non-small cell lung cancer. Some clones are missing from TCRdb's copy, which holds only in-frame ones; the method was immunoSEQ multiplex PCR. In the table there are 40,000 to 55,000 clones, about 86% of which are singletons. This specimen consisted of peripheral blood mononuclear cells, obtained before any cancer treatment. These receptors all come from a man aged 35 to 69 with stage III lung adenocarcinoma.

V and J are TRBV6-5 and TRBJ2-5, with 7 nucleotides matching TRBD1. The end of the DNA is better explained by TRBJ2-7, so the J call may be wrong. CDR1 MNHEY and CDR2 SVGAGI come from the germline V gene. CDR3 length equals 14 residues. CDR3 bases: TGTGCCAGCAGTTACTCGCAGGGGGCCTACGAGCAGTACTTC. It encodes CASSYSQGAYEQYF.

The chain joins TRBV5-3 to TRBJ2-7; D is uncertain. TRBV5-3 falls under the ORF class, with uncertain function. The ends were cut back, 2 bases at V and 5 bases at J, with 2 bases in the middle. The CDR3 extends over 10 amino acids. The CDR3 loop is CARSLHEQYF. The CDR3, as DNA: TGTGCCAGAAGCTTACACGAGCAGTACTTC.

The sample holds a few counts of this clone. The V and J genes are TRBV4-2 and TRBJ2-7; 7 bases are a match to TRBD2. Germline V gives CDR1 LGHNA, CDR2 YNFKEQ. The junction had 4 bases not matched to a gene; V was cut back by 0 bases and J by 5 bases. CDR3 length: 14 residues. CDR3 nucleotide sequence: TGTGCCAGCAGCCAAGATGGGGGGGTGGACGAGCAGTACTTC. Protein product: CASSQDGGVDEQYF.

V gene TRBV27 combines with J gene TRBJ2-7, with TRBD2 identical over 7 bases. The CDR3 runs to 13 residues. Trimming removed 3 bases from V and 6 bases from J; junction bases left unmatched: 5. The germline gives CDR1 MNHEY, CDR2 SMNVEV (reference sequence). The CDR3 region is CASSLGGGFEQYF. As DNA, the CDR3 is TGTGCCAGCAGTTTGGGCGGGGGATTCGAGCAGTACTTC.

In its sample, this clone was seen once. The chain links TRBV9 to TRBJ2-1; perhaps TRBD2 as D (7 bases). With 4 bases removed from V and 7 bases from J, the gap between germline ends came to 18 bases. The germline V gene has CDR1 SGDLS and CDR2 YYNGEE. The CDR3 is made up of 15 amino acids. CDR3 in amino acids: CASSSGGGPANEQFF. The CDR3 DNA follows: TGTGCCAGCAGCTCTGGGGGGGGCCCGGCGAATGAGCAGTTCTTC.

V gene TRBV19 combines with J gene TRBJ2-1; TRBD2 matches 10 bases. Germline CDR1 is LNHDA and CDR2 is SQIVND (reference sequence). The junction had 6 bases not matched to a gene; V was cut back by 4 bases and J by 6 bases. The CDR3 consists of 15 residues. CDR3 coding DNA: TGTGCCAGTAGTAACAGCGGGGGGGCCCGCAATGAGCAGTTCTTC. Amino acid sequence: CASSNSGGARNEQFF.

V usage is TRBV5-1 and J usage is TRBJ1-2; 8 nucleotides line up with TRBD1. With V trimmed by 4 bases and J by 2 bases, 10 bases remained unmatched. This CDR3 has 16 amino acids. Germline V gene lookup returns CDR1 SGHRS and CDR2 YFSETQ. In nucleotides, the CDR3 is TGCGCCAGCAGCCAGCCTGGACAGGGCGGCAACTATGGCTACACCTTC. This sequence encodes CASSQPGQGGNYGYTF.

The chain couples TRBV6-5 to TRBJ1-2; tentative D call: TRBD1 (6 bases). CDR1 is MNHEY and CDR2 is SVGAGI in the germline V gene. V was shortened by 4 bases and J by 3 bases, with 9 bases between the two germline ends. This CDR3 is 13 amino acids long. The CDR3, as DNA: TGTGCCAGCAGTTTTTCAGGGGACTATGGCTACACCTTC. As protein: CASSFSGDYGYTF.

The CDR3 DNA reads as TGTGCCAGCAGCTATACCCGGGCTAGCGGCTACAGCTCCTACGAGCAGTACTTC. Encoded protein: CASSYTRASGYSSYEQYF. This chain joins TRBV13 and TRBJ2-7; 7 bases agree with TRBD2. CDR1 is PRHDT, CDR2 FYEKMQ, per germline (reference sequence). The ends lost 4 bases at V and 0 bases at J; junction bases unmatched: 15. CDR3 length: 18 amino acids.

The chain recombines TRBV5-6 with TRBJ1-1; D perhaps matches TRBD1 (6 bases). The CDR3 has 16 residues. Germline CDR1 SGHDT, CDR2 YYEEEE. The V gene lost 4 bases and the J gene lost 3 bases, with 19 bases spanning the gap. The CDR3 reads CASSPWNQGQDTEAFF. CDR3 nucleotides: TGTGCCAGCAGCCCCTGGAACCAGGGGCAGGACACTGAAGCTTTCTTT.

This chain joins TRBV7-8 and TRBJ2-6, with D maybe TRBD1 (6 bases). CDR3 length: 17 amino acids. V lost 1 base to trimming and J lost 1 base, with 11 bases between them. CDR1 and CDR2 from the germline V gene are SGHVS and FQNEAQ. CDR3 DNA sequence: TGTGCCAGCAGCTTAGGACAGGTCTTTTCTGGGGCCAACGTCCTGACTTTC. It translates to CASSLGQVFSGANVLTF. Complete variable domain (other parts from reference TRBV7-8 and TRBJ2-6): GAGVSQSPRYKVAKRGQDVALRCDPISGHVSLFWYQQALGQGPEFLTYFQNEAQLDKSGLPSDRFFAERPEGSVSTLKIQRTQQEDSAVYLCASSLGQVFSGANVLTFGAGSRLTVL.

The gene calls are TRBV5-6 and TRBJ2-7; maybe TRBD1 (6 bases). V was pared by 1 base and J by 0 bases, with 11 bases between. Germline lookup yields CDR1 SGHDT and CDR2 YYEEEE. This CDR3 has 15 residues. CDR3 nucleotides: TGTGCCAGCAGCTTGTTGGGGGCCCTCTCCTACGAGCAGTACTTC. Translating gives CASSLLGALSYEQYF.

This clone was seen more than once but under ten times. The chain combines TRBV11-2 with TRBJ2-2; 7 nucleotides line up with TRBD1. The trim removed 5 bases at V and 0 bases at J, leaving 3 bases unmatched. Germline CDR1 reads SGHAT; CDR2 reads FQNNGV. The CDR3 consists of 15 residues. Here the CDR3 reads CASSRQGANTGELFF. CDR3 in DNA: TGTGCCAGCAGCCGACAGGGCGCGAACACCGGGGAGCTGTTTTTT. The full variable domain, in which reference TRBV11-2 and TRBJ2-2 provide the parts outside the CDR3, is EAGVAQSPRYKIIEKRQSVAFWCNPISGHATLYWYQQILGQGPKLLIQFQNNGVVDDSQLPKDRFSAERLKGVDSTLKIQPAKLEDSAVYLCASSRQGANTGELFFGEGSRLTVL.

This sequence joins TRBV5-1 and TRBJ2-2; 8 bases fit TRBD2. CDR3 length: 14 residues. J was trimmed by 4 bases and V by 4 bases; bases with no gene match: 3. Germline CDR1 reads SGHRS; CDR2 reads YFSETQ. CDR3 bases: TGCGCCAGCAGCCAAGGACTAGCCACCGGGGAGCTGTTTTTT. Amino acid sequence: CASSQGLATGELFF.

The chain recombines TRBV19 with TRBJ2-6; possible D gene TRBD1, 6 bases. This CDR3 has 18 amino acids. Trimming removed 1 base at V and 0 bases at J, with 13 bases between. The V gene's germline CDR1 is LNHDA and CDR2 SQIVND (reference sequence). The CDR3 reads CASSIVLDSFSGANVLTF. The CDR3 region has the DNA TGTGCCAGTAGTATAGTTTTGGACAGCTTCTCTGGGGCCAACGTCCTGACTTTC.

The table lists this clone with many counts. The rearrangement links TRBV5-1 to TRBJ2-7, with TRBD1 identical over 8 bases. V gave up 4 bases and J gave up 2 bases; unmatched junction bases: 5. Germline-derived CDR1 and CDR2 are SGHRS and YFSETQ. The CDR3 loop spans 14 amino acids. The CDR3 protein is CASSGQGAAYEQYF. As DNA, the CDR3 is TGCGCCAGCAGCGGGCAGGGGGCAGCCTACGAGCAGTACTTC. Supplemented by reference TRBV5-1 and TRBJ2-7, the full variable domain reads KAGVTQTPRYLIKTRGQQVTLSCSPISGHRSVSWYQQTPGQGLQFLFEYFSETQRNKGNFPGRFSGRQFSNSRSEMNVSTLELGDSALYLCASSGQGAAYEQYFGPGTRLTVT.

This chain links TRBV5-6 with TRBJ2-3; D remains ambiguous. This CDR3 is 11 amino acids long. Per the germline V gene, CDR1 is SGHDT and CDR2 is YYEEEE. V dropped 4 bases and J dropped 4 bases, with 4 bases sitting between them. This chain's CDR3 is CASSLADTQYF. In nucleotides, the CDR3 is TGTGCCAGCAGCCTGGCAGATACGCAGTATTTT.

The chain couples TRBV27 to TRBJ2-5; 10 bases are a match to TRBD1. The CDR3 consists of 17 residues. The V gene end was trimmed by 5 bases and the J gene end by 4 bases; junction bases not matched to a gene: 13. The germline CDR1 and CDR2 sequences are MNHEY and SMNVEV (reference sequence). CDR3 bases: TGTGCCAGCAGTCAGCACATCGGGACAGGGGTAACAGAGACCCAGTACTTC. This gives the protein CASSQHIGTGVTETQYF.

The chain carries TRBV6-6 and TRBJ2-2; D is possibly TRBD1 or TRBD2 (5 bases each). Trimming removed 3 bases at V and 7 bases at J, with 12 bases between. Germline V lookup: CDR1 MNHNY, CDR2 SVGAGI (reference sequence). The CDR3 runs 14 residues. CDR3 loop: CASSYWDGVGELFF. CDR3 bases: TGTGCCAGCAGTTATTGGGACGGGGTCGGGGAGCTGTTTTTT.

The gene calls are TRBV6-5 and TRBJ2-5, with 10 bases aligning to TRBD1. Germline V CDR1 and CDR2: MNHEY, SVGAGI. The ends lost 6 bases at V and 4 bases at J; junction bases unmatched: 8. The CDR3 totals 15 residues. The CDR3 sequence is CASRRQGASIETQYF. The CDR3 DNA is TGTGCCAGCAGGCGACAGGGGGCAAGTATAGAGACCCAGTACTTC.

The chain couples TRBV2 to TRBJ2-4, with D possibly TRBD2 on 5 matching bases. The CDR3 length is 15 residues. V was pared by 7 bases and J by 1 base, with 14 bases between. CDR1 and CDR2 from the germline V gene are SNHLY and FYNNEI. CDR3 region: CASIPGYKAKNIQYF. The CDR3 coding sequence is TGTGCCAGCATCCCGGGGTATAAGGCCAAAAACATTCAGTACTTC.

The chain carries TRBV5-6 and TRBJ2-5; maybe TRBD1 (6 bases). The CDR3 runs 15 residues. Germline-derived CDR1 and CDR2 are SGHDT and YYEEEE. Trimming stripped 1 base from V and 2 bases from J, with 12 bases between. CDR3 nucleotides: TGTGCCAGCAGCTTGTACCGGACAGAACAAGAGACCCAGTACTTC. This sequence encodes CASSLYRTEQETQYF. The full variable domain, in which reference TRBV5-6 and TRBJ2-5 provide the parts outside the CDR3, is DAGVTQSPTHLIKTRGQQVTLRCSPKSGHDTVSWYQQALGQGPQFIFQYYEEEERQRGNFPDRFSGHQFPNYSSELNVNALLLGDSALYLCASSLYRTEQETQYFGPGTRLLVL.

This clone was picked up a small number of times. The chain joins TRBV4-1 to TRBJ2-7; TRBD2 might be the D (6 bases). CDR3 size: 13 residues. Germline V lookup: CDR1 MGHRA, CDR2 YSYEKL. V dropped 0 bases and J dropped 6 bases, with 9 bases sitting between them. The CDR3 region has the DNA TGCGCCAGCAGCCAAGATTCCGGGAGCGAGCAGTACTTC. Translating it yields CASSQDSGSEQYF.

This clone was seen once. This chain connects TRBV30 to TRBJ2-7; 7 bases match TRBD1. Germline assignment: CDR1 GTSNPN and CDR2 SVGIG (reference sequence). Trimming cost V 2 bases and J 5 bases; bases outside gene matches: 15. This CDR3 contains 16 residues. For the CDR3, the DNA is TGTGCCTGGAGTACAGGGACAGCCGCAAGGGCAAACGAGCAGTACTTC. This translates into CAWSTGTAARANEQYF.

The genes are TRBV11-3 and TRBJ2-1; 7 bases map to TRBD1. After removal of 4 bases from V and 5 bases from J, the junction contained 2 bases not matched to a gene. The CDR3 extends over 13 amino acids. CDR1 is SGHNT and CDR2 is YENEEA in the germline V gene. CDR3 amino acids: CASSYDRDNEQFF. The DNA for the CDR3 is TGTGCCAGCAGCTATGACAGGGACAATGAGCAGTTCTTC.

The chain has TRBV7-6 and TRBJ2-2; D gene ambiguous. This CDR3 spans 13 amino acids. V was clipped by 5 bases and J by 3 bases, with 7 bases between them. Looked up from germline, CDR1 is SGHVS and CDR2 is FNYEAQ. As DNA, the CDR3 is TGTGCCAGCAGCCATGGCGACACCGGGGAGCTGTTTTTT. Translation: CASSHGDTGELFF.

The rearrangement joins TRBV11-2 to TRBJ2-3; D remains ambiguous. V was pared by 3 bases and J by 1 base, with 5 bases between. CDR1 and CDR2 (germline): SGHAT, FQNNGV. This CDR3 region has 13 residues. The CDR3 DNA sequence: TGTGCCAGCAGCTTCGACCGCACAGATACGCAGTATTTT. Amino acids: CASSFDRTDTQYF.

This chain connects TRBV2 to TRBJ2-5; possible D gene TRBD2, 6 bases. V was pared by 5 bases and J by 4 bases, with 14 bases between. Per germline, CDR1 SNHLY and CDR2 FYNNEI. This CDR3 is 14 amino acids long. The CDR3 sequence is CASSRRGIGETQYF. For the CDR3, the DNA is TGTGCCAGCAGTAGACGGGGGATTGGAGAGACCCAGTACTTC.

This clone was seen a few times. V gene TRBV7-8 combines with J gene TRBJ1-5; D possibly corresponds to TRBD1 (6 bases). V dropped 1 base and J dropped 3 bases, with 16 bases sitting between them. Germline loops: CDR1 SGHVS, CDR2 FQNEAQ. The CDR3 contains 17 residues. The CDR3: CASSLVQAGEYNQPQHF. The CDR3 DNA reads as TGTGCCAGCAGCTTAGTACAGGCAGGGGAATACAATCAGCCCCAGCATTTT. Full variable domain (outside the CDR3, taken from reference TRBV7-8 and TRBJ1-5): GAGVSQSPRYKVAKRGQDVALRCDPISGHVSLFWYQQALGQGPEFLTYFQNEAQLDKSGLPSDRFFAERPEGSVSTLKIQRTQQEDSAVYLCASSLVQAGEYNQPQHFGDGTRLSIL.

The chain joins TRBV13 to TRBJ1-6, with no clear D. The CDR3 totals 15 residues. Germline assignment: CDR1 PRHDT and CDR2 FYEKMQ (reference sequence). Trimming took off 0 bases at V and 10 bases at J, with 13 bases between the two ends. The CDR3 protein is CASSLGGRRSSPLHF. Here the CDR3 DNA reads TGTGCCAGCAGCTTAGGTGGGAGGAGAAGCTCACCCCTCCACTTT.

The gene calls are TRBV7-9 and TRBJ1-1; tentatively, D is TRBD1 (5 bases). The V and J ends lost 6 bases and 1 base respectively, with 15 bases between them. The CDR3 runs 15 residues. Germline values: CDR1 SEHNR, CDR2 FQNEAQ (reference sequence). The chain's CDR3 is CASSPPGVQNTEAFF. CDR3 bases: TGTGCCAGCAGTCCTCCGGGGGTCCAGAACACTGAAGCTTTCTTT.

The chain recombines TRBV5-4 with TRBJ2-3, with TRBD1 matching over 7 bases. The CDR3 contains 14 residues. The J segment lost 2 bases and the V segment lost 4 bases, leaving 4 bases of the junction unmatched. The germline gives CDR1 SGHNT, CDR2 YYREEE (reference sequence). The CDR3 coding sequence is TGTGCCAGCAGCCTAGACAGGGACACAGATACGCAGTATTTT. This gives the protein CASSLDRDTDTQYF.